Following are 5 T cell receptor beta chains from one sample sequenced in a study of T-cell memory formation after mild COVID-19. Each CDR3 protein gets one entry after TCRdb re-called the 5' RACE reads with MiXCR. The table lists 150,000 or so distinct CDR3 sequences, around 10% of them singletons. The sequenced sample consisted of PBMCs or a T cell subset sorted from them (not recorded which). The receptors were gathered from a man aged 18 to 29 who had mild COVID-19 (a few samples of this study predate the infection). Cell type and time point are not known.

Ten or more counts support this clonotype. The chain uses TRBV10-3 and TRBJ2-3, with D uncertain. The V end was cut by 6 bases, the J end by 2 bases, with 9 bases between. This CDR3 spans 13 amino acids. Germline V gives CDR1 ENHRY, CDR2 SYGVKD. DNA of the CDR3: TGTGCCATCAGCCCTCCCAACACAGATACGCAGTATTTT. It yields the protein CAISPPNTDTQYF.

A single count supports this clonotype. The chain combines TRBV2 with TRBJ2-7, with a possible D match to TRBD2 (5 bases). Germline CDR1 SNHLY, CDR2 FYNNEI. The CDR3 length is 13 residues. V was clipped by 1 base and J by 5 bases, with 9 bases between them. In DNA, the CDR3 is TGTGCCAGCAGTGAAGGGATAGCGCACGAGCAGTACTTC. This gives the protein CASSEGIAHEQYF. The full variable domain, completed using reference TRBV2 and TRBJ2-7, is EPEVTQTPSHQVTQMGQEVILRCVPISNHLYFYWYRQILGQKVEFLVSFYNNEISEKSEIFDDQFSVERPDGSNFTLKIRSTKLEDSAMYFCASSEGIAHEQYFGPGTRLTVT.

This clonotype was counted between two and nine times. This chain joins TRBV5-1 and TRBJ2-1, with D unclear. This CDR3 is built from 14 residues. From germline, CDR1 is SGHRS and CDR2 YFSETQ. V dropped 0 bases and J dropped 5 bases, with 9 bases sitting between them. This chain's CDR3 is CASSLDDTNNEQFF. Here the CDR3 DNA reads TGCGCCAGCAGCTTGGATGACACTAACAATGAGCAGTTCTTC.

This clonotype was recorded a few times. The chain links TRBV7-3 to TRBJ1-1, with D possibly TRBD1 on 5 matching bases. This CDR3 is 13 amino acids long. Germline loops: CDR1 SGHTA, CDR2 FQGTGA. V lost 8 bases to trimming and J lost 4 bases, with 14 bases between them. CDR3 residues: CASGTRGGTEAFF. CDR3 sequence (DNA): TGTGCCAGCGGGACGCGGGGCGGCACTGAAGCTTTCTTT.

Many counts were recorded for this clonotype. The rearrangement joins TRBV4-3 to TRBJ2-3; a possible D gene is TRBD1 (5 bases). V gave up 1 base and J gave up 0 bases, with 8 bases separating them. Germline CDR1 is LGHNA and CDR2 is YSLEER. The CDR3 is made up of 15 amino acids. The CDR3 sequence: CASSQGGASTDTQYF. The CDR3 region has the DNA TGCGCCAGCAGCCAAGGTGGGGCGAGCACAGATACGCAGTATTTT.